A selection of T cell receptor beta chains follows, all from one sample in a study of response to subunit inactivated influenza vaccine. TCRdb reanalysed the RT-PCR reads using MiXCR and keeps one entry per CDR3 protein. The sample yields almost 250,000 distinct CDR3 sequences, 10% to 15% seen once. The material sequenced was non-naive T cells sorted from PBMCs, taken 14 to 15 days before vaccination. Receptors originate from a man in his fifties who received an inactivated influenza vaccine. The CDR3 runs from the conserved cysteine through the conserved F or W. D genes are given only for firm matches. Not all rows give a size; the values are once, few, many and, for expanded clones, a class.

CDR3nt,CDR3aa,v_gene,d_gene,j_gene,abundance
TGTGCCAGCAGCTTAGAAATAGCTCCGGGTTCGCAGTATTTT,CASSLEIAPGSQYF,TRBV11-2,-,TRBJ2-3,few
TGCGCCAGCAGCTTGGAATTCCACTATAATTCACCCCTCCACTTT,CASSLEFHYNSPLHF,TRBV5-1,-,TRBJ1-6,-
TGTGCCAGCAGCCAAGATAGGCCAGGGATGACCCAGTACTTC,CASSQDRPGMTQYF,TRBV4-2,-,TRBJ2-5,many
TGTGCCAGCAGCGGGACTAGCGGGAACCATATACTGAAAGAGACCCAGTACTTC,CASSGTSGNHILKETQYF,TRBV2,TRBD2,TRBJ2-5,few
TGCAGTGCTGGGGGAGGGGCAGTTACCTACGAGCAGTACTTC,CSAGGGAVTYEQYF,TRBV20-1,TRBD2,TRBJ2-7,few
TGCGCCAGCAGCCAAGAGGCCCAGGGACAGACCCAGTACTTC,CASSQEAQGQTQYF,TRBV4-1,-,TRBJ2-5,-
TGTGCCAGCAGCGGAGGTAGCCGCCGTACAAACACAGATACGCAGTATTTT,CASSGGSRRTNTDTQYF,TRBV9,-,TRBJ2-3,few
TGCAGCGTCGAACAGGGGGGGAAGAACGAAAAACTGTTTTTT,CSVEQGGKNEKLFF,TRBV29-1,TRBD1,TRBJ1-4,many
TGCGCCAGCAGCCAAGTTTATGGAGCGGGGGGGTCAGAGACCCAGTACTTC,CASSQVYGAGGSETQYF,TRBV4-3,TRBD2,TRBJ2-5,many
TGCGCCAGCAGCTTGGGCGGCAGAGCGGCAGATACGCAGTATTTT,CASSLGGRAADTQYF,TRBV5-1,-,TRBJ2-3,-
TGTGCCAGCTCACGGGGGGGCGGGACGCACTCCTACAATGAGCAGTTCTTC,CASSRGGGTHSYNEQFF,TRBV18,-,TRBJ2-1,many
TGTGCCAGCAGTTCACTCGACAGGGAGCTGTTTTTT,CASSSLDRELFF,TRBV27,-,TRBJ2-2,-
TGTGCCAGCAGCTTACCAGACAGGGCCTCATACGAGCAGTACTTC,CASSLPDRASYEQYF,TRBV11-1,TRBD1,TRBJ2-7,-
TGTGCCAGCAGTTACCACTCCTCACCCCTCCACTTT,CASSYHSSPLHF,TRBV6-2/TRBV6-3,-,TRBJ1-6,-
TGTGCCAGCAGTTTACCTAGCGGGAGCAAAAACATTCAGTACTTC,CASSLPSGSKNIQYF,TRBV28,TRBD2,TRBJ2-4,few
TGCGCCAGCAGCTTGGGAGGGACGGACCCCGCCAATGAGCAGTTCTTC,CASSLGGTDPANEQFF,TRBV5-1,-,TRBJ2-1,-
TGTGCCAGCAGCTTGAACCCCGGGCCGTACGAGCAGTACTTC,CASSLNPGPYEQYF,TRBV7-2,-,TRBJ2-7,-
TGTGCCAGCAGCTACCGGACAGGATCCTACAATGAGCAGTTCTTC,CASSYRTGSYNEQFF,TRBV7-8,TRBD1,TRBJ2-1,few
TGCAGTGCTGCTTCGAGGCAGTACAATGAGCAGTTCTTC,CSAASRQYNEQFF,TRBV20-1,-,TRBJ2-1,-
TGTGCCAGCAGCTTAGAGTGGGGCCAGCCCCAGCATTTT,CASSLEWGQPQHF,TRBV7-9,-,TRBJ1-5,-
TGTGCCAGCAGCGTAGGACCGGGAGGCGACGTGCAGTACTTC,CASSVGPGGDVQYF,TRBV9,TRBD2,TRBJ2-7,-
TGCGCCAGCAGCCAAGATCATCTAGGGACAATGAAGACCCAGTACTTC,CASSQDHLGTMKTQYF,TRBV4-1,-,TRBJ2-5,-
TGTGCCAGCAGCTTTAGCTGGATAGGCACGGGGGAGCTGTTTTTT,CASSFSWIGTGELFF,TRBV7-2,-,TRBJ2-2,-
TGTGCCAGCAGCTTAGCGAGGGACAGCACCTACGAGCAGTACTTC,CASSLARDSTYEQYF,TRBV7-6,TRBD1,TRBJ2-7,few
TGTGCCAGCAGGGGACAGGGGCTTTTTGCGGAGCAGTACTTC,CASRGQGLFAEQYF,TRBV12-3/TRBV12-4,TRBD1,TRBJ2-7,many
TGTACCCGCTGTTTACTAACAGGGGGATTTAGCACAGATACGCAGTATTTT,CTRCLLTGGFSTDTQYF,TRBV2,TRBD1,TRBJ2-3,-
TGTGCCAGCAGCGTAGCTCCATTGGACAGCTACGAGCAGTACTTC,CASSVAPLDSYEQYF,TRBV9,-,TRBJ2-7,-
TGCAGTGCTAGTTATACTGAAGCTTTCTTT,CSASYTEAFF,TRBV20-1,-,TRBJ1-1,-
TGCGCCAGCAGCCGCGGGACAGCATGGGCATGGGGCCAGGACACTGAAGCTTTCTTT,CASSRGTAWAWGQDTEAFF,TRBV4-3,TRBD1,TRBJ1-1,-
TGCAGTGCTAGGCCCTCCTACAATGAGCAGTTCTTC,CSARPSYNEQFF,TRBV20-1,-,TRBJ2-1,many
TGTGCCAGCAGCTTAGGTCGGCAGGTTGGCTACACCTTC,CASSLGRQVGYTF,TRBV7-9,-,TRBJ1-2,-
TGCAGTGTCCCGACTAGCGGGCTGTTCAATGAGCAGTTCTTC,CSVPTSGLFNEQFF,TRBV20-1,TRBD2,TRBJ2-1,-
TGCAGCACCCGGACAGGACTGAATAAGCAGTTCTTC,CSTRTGLNKQFF,TRBV29-1,TRBD1,TRBJ2-1,many
TGTGCCTGGAGTGAGGTGGATAGCAATCAGCCCCAGCATTTT,CAWSEVDSNQPQHF,TRBV30,-,TRBJ1-5,few
TGCAGTGCTAGAGAACTAGCGGAATCCTACAATGAGCAGTTCTTC,CSARELAESYNEQFF,TRBV20-1,TRBD2,TRBJ2-1,many
TGTGCCAGCAGTCCAACCACTAGCGATCCACGAGATACGCAGTATTTT,CASSPTTSDPRDTQYF,TRBV12-3/TRBV12-4,TRBD2,TRBJ2-3,-
TGCGCCAGCAGTGAGTACGGGACAGGGCTCTACGAGCAGTACTTC,CASSEYGTGLYEQYF,TRBV10-2,TRBD1,TRBJ2-7,-
TGTGCCAGCAGCTTCCGCCCCGGACGTCGTTCCTACGAGCAGTACTTC,CASSFRPGRRSYEQYF,TRBV7-2,-,TRBJ2-7,few
TGCAGTGCTAGAGTTCCGGGAGGGAGGGCCTTGATGTCAGATACGCAGTATTTT,CSARVPGGRALMSDTQYF,TRBV20-1,TRBD2,TRBJ2-3,-
TGTGCCAGCAGCTCACCCCATCGTTCGTCCTACAATGAGCAGTTCTTC,CASSSPHRSSYNEQFF,TRBV5-6,-,TRBJ2-1,many
TGTGCCAGCAGCCGGGACCAGCTCTACAATGAGCAGTTCTTC,CASSRDQLYNEQFF,TRBV2,-,TRBJ2-1,few
TGTGCCAGCAGCGCCGGGACGCCGACCCAGTACTTC,CASSAGTPTQYF,TRBV5-6,-,TRBJ2-5,-
TGTGCCAGCAGTTTAGTCCCTGGGACAGGGAAACTCCTTCGCTATGGCTACACCTTC,CASSLVPGTGKLLRYGYTF,TRBV6-2/TRBV6-3,TRBD1,TRBJ1-2,many
TGTGCCACCAGTGTCTTGGGGCAAGATACGCAGTATTTT,CATSVLGQDTQYF,TRBV24-1,-,TRBJ2-3,-
TGTGCCAGCAGCCGGGGGCCCGGCCAAGAGACCCAGTACTTC,CASSRGPGQETQYF,TRBV12-3/TRBV12-4,-,TRBJ2-5,few
TGCGCCAGCAGCCAAGACTCCTACAATGAGCAGTTCTTC,CASSQDSYNEQFF,TRBV4-3,-,TRBJ2-1,few
TGTGCCAGCAGGGAAACTAGGAACTACGAGCAGTACTTC,CASRETRNYEQYF,TRBV6-1,-,TRBJ2-7,-
TGTGCCAGCAGTAAGGGGACAGCTGTCGAGCAGTACTTC,CASSKGTAVEQYF,TRBV12-3/TRBV12-4,TRBD1,TRBJ2-7,few
TGTGCCAGCAGTGAGGGTACGAGGACCACAGATACGCAGTATTTT,CASSEGTRTTDTQYF,TRBV25-1,-,TRBJ2-3,many
TGTGCCAGCAATAGCCCGCTTAAGAGTGAGCAGTTCTTC,CASNSPLKSEQFF,TRBV6-2/TRBV6-3,-,TRBJ2-1,few
TGCAGTGCTAGAGATTGGACAGATACGCAGTATTTT,CSARDWTDTQYF,TRBV20-1,-,TRBJ2-3,-
TGTGCCAGCAGCCGGATTGGAGGTAGCGGGGGTTCCTACAATGAGCAGTTCTTC,CASSRIGGSGGSYNEQFF,TRBV11-3,TRBD2,TRBJ2-1,few
TGTGCCAGCAGTCGGATCAGAGGAGATTGGGCCTACGAGCAGTACTTC,CASSRIRGDWAYEQYF,TRBV27,-,TRBJ2-7,many
TGTGCCAGCAGTTCCGACAGGGTGGCAATACGCGGTCAGTTCTTC,CASSSDRVAIRGQFF,TRBV27,TRBD1,TRBJ2-1,many
TGTGCCAGCAGCTTGGCCTGGGACACCTACGAGCAGTACTTC,CASSLAWDTYEQYF,TRBV5-6,-,TRBJ2-7,-